The entry that follows covers one T cell receptor (beta chain) sequence. This clonotype occurred a few times. Its binding antigen is unknown. Per-nucleotide qualities are absent, and no much larger clonotype sits a single base away. The sequencer listed for this sample is Illumina HiSeq 2500. Quantitative 5'-RACE with molecular barcodes was the method used to prepare the TCR beta libraries. On the authors' methods: A new computational method based on a probabilistic model of VDJ rearrangement was used to identify disease-linked TCR variants. TCRdb reran the public reads through fastp at Q25 and MiXCR, keeping productive beta chains. Records with the same CDR3 protein are collapsed into one entry carrying the most frequent genes and DNA. The V and J calls, along with clone size, are taken from TCRdb and not from the paper's own processing. Here the sample has about 220,000 distinct CDR3 sequences; around 7.9% occur a single time. Of the sample, approximately 14% falls within the top ten clones.

The sample originates from a study of CD8 T cells in ankylosing spondylitis listed by TCRdb under 2017. About the study as a whole: The study profiled T cell receptor beta repertoires in healthy donors and ankylosing spondylitis patients to find disease-linked TCR variants. The full study cohort comprised 20 to 25 ankylosing spondylitis patients and 110 or so healthy donors. Samples of peripheral blood were taken, and for ankylosing spondylitis patients, synovial fluid was collected as well. Broad study findings and their caveats: Some TCR beta motif variants had previously been reported in synovial fluid and blood of reactive arthritis patients, which suggested common disease-initiation mechanisms. The disease-linked clones were reported as significantly enriched in matched synovial fluid samples from ankylosing spondylitis patients. The disease-linked clones had a CD8+ phenotype and were found at relatively low frequencies in peripheral blood. A TCR beta motif of fewer than 10 highly homologous amino acid variants appeared characteristic of blood from ankylosing spondylitis patients.

From its cysteine to its phenylalanine, the CDR3 spans 15 amino acids. The DNA shown is the 45-base CDR3, in frame from base 1. Here V drops 4 bases and J drops 1 base, and the junction holds 4 bases not matched to any gene. In the germline V gene (reference sequence), CDR1 corresponds to SEHNR and CDR2 to FQNEAQ. The receptor chain draws on TRBV7-9 and TRBJ2-4, and 7 bases in between align with TRBD1. The sequenced sample was blood, either unsorted or a sorted T cell fraction (not recorded which). This sequence was found in a male donor with ankylosing spondylitis. The DNA sequence is TGTGCCAGCAGCTCCGAACAGGGGGCCAAAAACATTCAGTACTTC. Its amino acids are CASSSEQGAKNIQYF.